The 18 T cell receptor beta chains given below trace back to one sample, sequenced in a study of OX40 agonist ivuxolimab in advanced cancers. TCRdb's copy holds only in-frame clones and misses some; the assay was immunoSEQ multiplex PCR. The table records about 60,000 clones, 80% to 90% of them present only once. The source was CD4+ or CD8+ T cells sorted from blood, collected in a trial of the OX40 agonist ivuxolimab. All receptors derive from an adult with an advanced solid tumor such as melanoma, head and neck, liver or kidney cancer.

The chain joins TRBV7-2 to TRBJ2-2; D might be TRBD1 (6 bases). This CDR3 has 12 residues. The ends were cut back, 3 bases at V and 8 bases at J, with 7 bases in the middle. Germline CDR1 SGHTA, CDR2 FQGNSA. This CDR3 is CASSFQGGELFF. CDR3 DNA sequence: TGTGCCAGCAGCTTCCAGGGGGGGGAGCTGTTTTTT.

The chain employs TRBV29-1 and TRBJ1-1; the match to TRBD1 covers 8 bases. This CDR3 has 13 amino acids. Germline loops: CDR1 SQVTM, CDR2 ANQGSEA. After removal of 3 bases from V and 4 bases from J, the junction contained 4 bases not matched to a gene. CDR3 sequence (DNA): TGCAGCGTTGACCTACAGGGGGGCACTGAAGCTTTCTTT. Residues: CSVDLQGGTEAFF.

V and J are TRBV29-1 and TRBJ2-1; TRBD2 agrees at 11 bases. The length of the CDR3 is 13 residues. Looked up from germline, CDR1 is SQVTM and CDR2 is ANQGSEA. V shed 5 bases and J 9 bases; nucleotides not matched to a gene: 6. This CDR3 reads CSVYSGRAGEQFF. CDR3 nucleotide sequence: TGCAGCGTTTATAGCGGGAGGGCCGGTGAGCAGTTCTTC.

The chain employs TRBV7-9 and TRBJ1-2, with D possibly TRBD1 on 6 matching bases. CDR3 length: 16 amino acids. The germline V and J ends were trimmed by 4 bases and 6 bases, with 21 bases remaining between them. Germline V gene data show CDR1 as SEHNR and CDR2 as FQNEAQ (reference sequence). For the CDR3, the DNA is TGTGCCAGCAGCTCCTCGGGTTTTGGGGGCTCGAATGGCTACACCTTC. Protein product: CASSSSGFGGSNGYTF.

This chain links TRBV15 with TRBJ1-5, with D hard to call. CDR1 LNHNV and CDR2 YYDKDF come from the germline V gene (reference sequence). The CDR3 loop spans 13 amino acids. Trimming removed 0 bases at V and 6 bases at J, with 6 bases between. For the CDR3, the DNA is TGTGCCACCAGCAGAGAAGTGGGTCAGCCCCAGCATTTT. Protein sequence: CATSREVGQPQHF.

V gene TRBV14 combines with J gene TRBJ2-1, with 11 nucleotides matching TRBD2. Germline trimming cut 6 bases from V and 9 bases from J; bases unmatched to any gene: 7. This CDR3 has 14 amino acids. From germline, CDR1 is SGHDN and CDR2 FVKESK. The CDR3 region is CASSQLAGVSEQFF. The DNA of the CDR3 is TGTGCCAGCAGTCAACTAGCGGGAGTGAGTGAGCAGTTCTTC.

In the case of this clone: Given the absence of the conserved phenylalanine or tryptophan at the CDR3 end, a read error is likely. No DNA is shown, since the ends of the CDR3 on it are uncertain; the CDR3 is the one TCRdb lists. The chain uses TRBV23-1 and TRBJ2-4; whether TRBD1, the table's D call, matches the DNA was not checked. TRBV23-1 is flagged as an ORF with uncertain function. The length of the CDR3 is 13 amino acids, counting both ends. The CDR3 region is CAIPRDRGRQALL.

This chain links TRBV6-1 with TRBJ2-7; D ambiguous. This CDR3 region has 13 residues. CDR1 is MNHNS, CDR2 SASEGT, per germline. Trimming pared 2 bases from V and 5 bases from J, leaving 10 bases between. For the CDR3, the DNA is TGTGCCAGCAGTGAAATGGGGTCGGACGAGCAGTACGTC. It is translated as CASSEMGSDEQYV.

The V and J genes are TRBV28 and TRBJ2-6; D not resolved. The V gene's germline CDR1 is MDHEN and CDR2 SYDVKM. This CDR3 is built from 13 residues. The V gene lost 6 bases and the J gene lost 6 bases, with 9 bases spanning the gap. The CDR3 protein is CASRTWEANVLTF. The DNA for the CDR3 is TGTGCCAGCAGGACTTGGGAGGCCAACGTCCTGACTTTC.

The chain joins TRBV7-9 to TRBJ1-2; D is uncertain. CDR1 and CDR2 from the germline V gene are SEHNR and FQNEAQ (reference sequence). This CDR3 region has 12 residues. V lost 5 bases, J lost 6 bases, and 10 bases lay in between. The CDR3 DNA is TGTGCCAGCAGCCCACATAATGATGGCTACACCTTC. It encodes CASSPHNDGYTF.

The V call is TRBV9, the J call TRBJ2-1; a possible D gene is TRBD2 (5 bases). Per germline, CDR1 SGDLS and CDR2 YYNGEE. The ends were cut back, 2 bases at V and 0 bases at J, with 12 bases in the middle. The CDR3 is 16 residues long. The DNA for the CDR3 is TGTGCCAGCAGCGTGGGTGGGAGCGGCTCCTACAATGAGCAGTTCTTC. It is translated as CASSVGGSGSYNEQFF. Combining the CDR3 with reference TRBV9 and TRBJ2-1 gives the whole variable domain DSGVTQTPKHLITATGQRVTLRCSPRSGDLSVYWYQQSLDQGLQFLIQYYNGEERAKGNILERFSAQQFPDLHSELNLSSLELGDSALYFCASSVGGSGSYNEQFFGPGTRLTVL.

The J gene is TRBJ1-3, the V gene TRBV27, with D perhaps TRBD1 (5 bases). CDR1 is MNHEY and CDR2 is SMNVEV in the germline V gene (reference sequence). This CDR3 spans 15 amino acids. Trimming shortened V by 5 bases and J by 2 bases, and 13 bases separated the two germline ends. DNA for the CDR3: TGTGCCAGCAGTCTCGCGGGGGGACCTGGAAACACCATATATTTT. This translates into CASSLAGGPGNTIYF.

The rearrangement uses TRBV28 and TRBJ1-2; TRBD1 is a possible D gene (6 bases). V lost 5 bases to trimming and J lost 5 bases, with 12 bases between them. The germline gives CDR1 MDHEN, CDR2 SYDVKM. The CDR3 consists of 13 residues. CDR3 in amino acids: CASSLPTGYGYTF. The CDR3 DNA follows: TGTGCCAGCAGTCTCCCCACAGGGTATGGCTACACCTTC.

The chain uses TRBV27 and TRBJ1-4, with 9 bases that match TRBD1. Looked up from germline, CDR1 is MNHEY and CDR2 is SMNVEV (reference sequence). The CDR3 length is 14 residues. Trimming took 6 bases from V and 5 from J; bases not matched to a gene: 4. This CDR3 is CASSPGTGNEKLFF. The CDR3 nucleotides read TGTGCCAGCAGCCCCGGGACAGGGAATGAAAAACTGTTTTTT.

This clone was counted between two and nine times. V and J are TRBV13 and TRBJ2-1; D is possibly TRBD1 (5 bases). This CDR3 is built from 15 residues. Trimming removed 0 bases from V and 7 bases from J, with 13 bases in between. CDR1 is PRHDT and CDR2 is FYEKMQ in the germline V gene (reference sequence). CDR3 bases: TGTGCCAGCAGCTTAGGGTCAGGGTTACGGAATGAGCAGTTCTTC. Encoded protein: CASSLGSGLRNEQFF. Full variable domain (missing parts from reference TRBV13 and TRBJ2-1): AAGVIQSPRHLIKEKRETATLKCYPIPRHDTVYWYQQGPGQDPQFLISFYEKMQSDKGSIPDRFSAQQFSDYHSELNMSSLELGDSALYFCASSLGSGLRNEQFFGPGTRLTVL.

The chain uses TRBV27 and TRBJ2-3; 10 nucleotides match TRBD2. The CDR3 runs 17 residues. With 3 bases clipped from V and 2 bases from J, the junction kept 8 bases outside the gene matches. Germline V CDR1 and CDR2: MNHEY, SMNVEV (reference sequence). The CDR3 loop reads CASSLGLAGDHTDTQYF. The CDR3 DNA reads as TGTGCCAGCAGTTTGGGGCTAGCGGGAGACCACACAGATACGCAGTATTTT.

In nucleotides, the CDR3 is TGTGCCAGCAGCTGGGACACAACCAGAGGGACCCAGTACTTC. This sequence encodes CASSWDTTRGTQYF. The rearrangement links TRBV11-2 to TRBJ2-5, with a tentative D call TRBD1 (6 bases). Germline CDR1 is SGHAT and CDR2 is FQNNGV. This CDR3 is built from 14 residues. The V and J ends lost 4 bases and 7 bases respectively, with 16 bases between them.

The chain joins TRBV18 to TRBJ1-2; TRBD1 might be the D (5 bases). Germline V gives CDR1 KGHSH, CDR2 LQKENI. Trimming removed 4 bases from V and 4 bases from J, with 7 bases in between. The CDR3 is 12 amino acids. The CDR3: CASSRDSYGYTF. As DNA, the CDR3 is TGTGCCAGCTCACGAGACAGCTATGGCTACACCTTC.